Below, 18 T cell receptor beta chains from the same sample are listed, as sequenced in a study of cytomegalovirus exposure and HLA in healthy donors. PCR was performed using 60 Vbeta and 13 Jbeta primers. Clones were read by immunoSEQ multiplex PCR, and TCRdb kept only the in-frame ones, dropping some. The data hold about 150,000 clones, with about 66% observed a single time. Sequencing was carried out using PBMCs. The receptor source for this set is a male donor in good health and CMV-seronegative.

The rearrangement links TRBV7-8 to TRBJ2-5; no clear D gene. Trimming took off 3 bases at V and 0 bases at J, with 5 bases between the two ends. This CDR3 region has 13 residues. Germline loops: CDR1 SGHVS, CDR2 FQNEAQ. The CDR3 DNA follows: TGTGCCAGCAGCTTGGAGTACCAAGAGACCCAGTACTTC. Its protein is CASSLEYQETQYF.

This chain joins TRBV9 and TRBJ2-1; 11 bases are shared with TRBD1. The ends lost 5 bases at V and 7 bases at J; junction bases unmatched: 8. Looked up from germline, CDR1 is SGDLS and CDR2 is YYNGEE. The CDR3 consists of 15 residues. CDR3 sequence: CASSRTGGAGNEQFF. In nucleotides, the CDR3 is TGTGCCAGCAGTCGGACAGGGGGCGCGGGGAATGAGCAGTTCTTC.

The chain employs TRBV30 and TRBJ2-7; no definite D call. In germline, CDR1 is GTSNPN, CDR2 SVGIG (reference sequence). The CDR3 runs to 12 residues. V was trimmed by 1 base and J by 1 base, leaving 5 bases between them. The CDR3 is CAWSGGSYEQYF. The DNA of the CDR3 is TGTGCCTGGAGTGGCGGATCCTACGAGCAGTACTTC.

The V and J genes are TRBV28 and TRBJ1-3; D might be TRBD1 (5 bases). The V gene lost 7 bases and the J gene lost 3 bases, with 22 bases spanning the gap. CDR3 length: 17 amino acids. Germline V gene sequence: CDR1 MDHEN, CDR2 SYDVKM. CDR3 coding DNA: TGTGCCAGCAAGCTCCGGGGGATCGCACTTCTTGGAAACACCATATATTTT. This gives the protein CASKLRGIALLGNTIYF.

This clone was counted only a few times. The J gene is TRBJ1-5, the V gene TRBV6-5; 10 bases map to TRBD1. CDR1 and CDR2 from the germline V gene are MNHEY and SVGAGI. The CDR3 is 15 amino acids. V lost 4 bases and J lost 7; bases outside the gene matches: 7. CDR3 coding DNA: TGTGCCAGCAGTTCGGACAGGGGGACGAGACAGCCCCAGCATTTT. It translates to CASSSDRGTRQPQHF.

The chain recombines TRBV30 with TRBJ2-3; D unclear. The CDR3 totals 13 residues. From germline, CDR1 is GTSNPN and CDR2 SVGIG (reference sequence). Trimming removed 3 bases at V and 2 bases at J, with 9 bases between. This CDR3 reads CAWSVEFTDTQYF. The CDR3 DNA sequence: TGTGCCTGGAGCGTGGAGTTCACAGATACGCAGTATTTT.

The V and J genes are TRBV7-2 and TRBJ1-1, with 7 bases that match TRBD1. Germline V gives CDR1 SGHTA, CDR2 FQGNSA. This CDR3 contains 14 residues. Losses at the gene ends were 5 bases for V and 5 bases for J; bases not matched to a gene: 8. CDR3 amino acids: CASSPGTAKTEAFF. The CDR3 region has the DNA TGTGCCAGCAGCCCGGGGACAGCAAAAACTGAAGCTTTCTTT.

By its share, this clone is medium-sized (0.01 to 0.1%). The chain employs TRBV28 and TRBJ1-6; a weak D match, TRBD1 (5 bases). Per germline, CDR1 MDHEN and CDR2 SYDVKM. The V end lost 0 bases, the J end lost 5 bases, and 11 bases lay between the germline ends. The CDR3 extends over 16 amino acids. Written as DNA, the CDR3 is TGTGCCAGCAGTTTATGGGGACGGGAGGATAATTCACCCCTCCACTTT. It encodes CASSLWGREDNSPLHF.

The chain links TRBV6-1 to TRBJ2-5; a possible D gene is TRBD2 (6 bases). The V gene's germline CDR1 is MNHNS and CDR2 SASEGT. CDR3 length: 15 residues. V was pared by 4 bases and J by 5 bases, with 17 bases between. The CDR3 loop is CASSAAGTQLETQYF. CDR3 in DNA: TGTGCCAGCAGTGCGGCCGGGACTCAACTGGAGACCCAGTACTTC.

The chain recombines TRBV7-9 with TRBJ1-2; TRBD1 agrees at 9 bases. The CDR3 totals 16 residues. CDR1 and CDR2 (germline): SEHNR, FQNEAQ (reference sequence). V gave up 3 bases and J gave up 1 base; unmatched junction bases: 6. The chain's CDR3 is CASSFSTGGGNYGYTF. In nucleotides, the CDR3 is TGTGCCAGCAGCTTCTCGACAGGGGGAGGTAACTATGGCTACACCTTC.

The chain combines TRBV5-1 with TRBJ1-5; D is unresolved. Germline V lookup: CDR1 SGHRS, CDR2 YFSETQ. The CDR3 contains 15 residues. The germline V and J ends were trimmed by 0 bases and 4 bases, with 11 bases remaining between them. The CDR3: CASSLGIGLNQPQHF. CDR3 nucleotides: TGCGCCAGCAGCTTGGGGATAGGACTTAATCAGCCCCAGCATTTT.

This rearrangement joins TRBV7-9 to TRBJ1-1; D is unclear. V lost 1 base, J lost 1 base, and 10 bases lay in between. Germline values: CDR1 SEHNR, CDR2 FQNEAQ (reference sequence). CDR3 size: 15 residues. The CDR3 sequence: CASSLELFTNTEAFF. The DNA of the CDR3 is TGTGCCAGCAGCTTAGAGCTGTTCACGAACACTGAAGCTTTCTTT. The full variable domain, rest sourced from reference TRBV7-9 and TRBJ1-1, is DTGVSQNPRHKITKRGQNVTFRCDPISEHNRLYWYRQTLGQGPEFLTYFQNEAQLEKSRLLSDRFSAERPKGSFSTLEIQRTEQGDSAMYLCASSLELFTNTEAFFGQGTRLTVV.

The V gene is TRBV28, the J gene TRBJ1-1; D is perhaps TRBD1 (5 bases). Trimming took 1 base from V and 1 from J, leaving 10 bases between them. Germline values: CDR1 MDHEN, CDR2 SYDVKM. The CDR3 is 15 residues long. Here the CDR3 DNA reads TGTGCCAGCAGTTTATTTTCAGGGCGGAACACTGAAGCTTTCTTT. Encoded protein: CASSLFSGRNTEAFF.

This clone occurred a few times. The chain combines TRBV2 with TRBJ1-6; the D gene is possibly TRBD1 (5 bases). Germline V lookup: CDR1 SNHLY, CDR2 FYNNEI. V was pared by 8 bases and J by 5 bases, with 16 bases between. The CDR3 runs 15 residues. The CDR3 is CASGQGWQNNSPLHF. CDR3 nucleotides: TGTGCCAGCGGTCAGGGATGGCAGAATAATTCACCCCTCCACTTT.

V usage is TRBV5-4 and J usage is TRBJ2-7, with 12 bases matching TRBD2. Trimming removed 4 bases from V and 3 bases from J; junction bases left unmatched: 8. There are 16 residues in the CDR3. Germline CDR1 SGHNT, CDR2 YYREEE (reference sequence). The CDR3 bases are TGTGCCAGCAGCAAACCTAGCGGGGGGGCCAACTACGAGCAGTACTTC. Protein: CASSKPSGGANYEQYF.

The chain employs TRBV5-1 and TRBJ1-1, with D maybe TRBD1 (5 bases). There are 15 residues in the CDR3. Germline-derived CDR1 and CDR2 are SGHRS and YFSETQ. V dropped 0 bases and J dropped 6 bases, with 15 bases sitting between them. This CDR3 is CASSLGQGEIAEAFF. The CDR3 DNA sequence: TGCGCCAGCAGCTTGGGGCAGGGCGAGATCGCTGAAGCTTTCTTT.

This clone was detected a few times. The chain carries TRBV5-4 and TRBJ1-1; tentatively, D is TRBD1 (5 bases). The CDR3 sequence is 12 residues long. With 2 bases removed from V and 3 bases from J, the gap between germline ends came to 5 bases. Germline V gene sequence: CDR1 SGHNT, CDR2 YYREEE (reference sequence). In DNA, the CDR3 is TGTGCCAGCAGCTTAGGGGACACTGAAGCTTTCTTT. This translates into CASSLGDTEAFF.

This clone has just one count. V usage is TRBV6-5 and J usage is TRBJ1-2; D may be TRBD1 (6 bases). The CDR3 has 15 amino acids. In germline, CDR1 is MNHEY, CDR2 SVGAGI. Trimming shortened V by 0 bases and J by 2 bases, and 10 bases separated the two germline ends. This chain's CDR3 is CASSYSTGKNYGYTF. The CDR3 DNA reads as TGTGCCAGCAGTTACTCCACAGGGAAGAACTATGGCTACACCTTC.